This TCR beta chain was obtained from a study of blood T cell repertoires in COVID-19. Study overall: Whether acute or convalescent, the COVID-19 samples came from the United States, Italy and Spain.

Under the authors' procedure: Researchers report that nucleated cell counts were estimated from reference gene primer amplification. This table comes from immunoSEQ multiplex PCR, and its TCRdb copy is limited to in-frame clones, with some not included. D and trimming were read from the DNA, whereas the V and J calls and clone size are those reported in that table. There are under 200,000 clones in the sample; almost 85% occur only once, and 13% to 15% lies in the top ten. From germline, CDR1 is SGHRS and CDR2 YFSETQ. V lost 4 bases and J lost 5; bases outside the gene matches: 7. This CDR3 is 14 amino acids long.

The V gene is TRBV5-1, the J gene TRBJ2-5; 8 bases line up with TRBD1. The TCR was taken from a man aged 18 to 30 with active or convalescent COVID-19. Source material: peripheral blood. CDR3 protein: CASSATGAGETQYF. The CDR3 DNA follows: TGCGCCAGCAGCGCGACAGGGGCGGGGGAGACCCAGTACTTC. Full variable domain (remainder filled in from reference TRBV5-1 and TRBJ2-5): KAGVTQTPRYLIKTRGQQVTLSCSPISGHRSVSWYQQTPGQGLQFLFEYFSETQRNKGNFPGRFSGRQFSNSRSEMNVSTLELGDSALYLCASSATGAGETQYFGPGTRLLVL.